Below are 5 T cell receptor beta chains sequenced from a single sample in a study of T-cell memory formation after mild COVID-19. TCRdb analysed the 5' RACE reads with MiXCR anew, one entry per CDR3 protein. This table holds about 410,000 distinct CDR3 sequences, roughly 18% found once. The sequencing sample was made of PBMCs or a T cell subset sorted from them (not recorded which). All receptors come from a man younger than 30 who had mild COVID-19 (a few samples of this study predate the infection). Cell type and time point are not known.

CDR3 in amino acids: CASSFGQGRDSPLHF. The CDR3 DNA follows: TGTGCCAGCAGCTTTGGACAGGGTCGGGATTCACCCCTCCACTTT. The chain is built from TRBV7-2 and TRBJ1-6, with TRBD1 matching over 8 bases. Trimming removed 3 bases from V and 8 bases from J; junction bases left unmatched: 6. The CDR3 covers 15 residues. Germline assignment: CDR1 SGHTA and CDR2 FQGNSA.

The chain has TRBV4-1 and TRBJ2-3; the match to TRBD2 covers 8 bases. This CDR3 contains 14 residues. The germline V gene encodes CDR1 MGHRA and CDR2 YSYEKL. V lost 1 base and J lost 5; bases outside the gene matches: 2. The CDR3 reads CASSQGLARDTQYF. The CDR3 DNA follows: TGCGCCAGCAGCCAAGGACTAGCGAGAGATACGCAGTATTTT.

This chain links TRBV20-1 with TRBJ2-4; 8 bases are shared with TRBD1. The CDR3 extends over 13 amino acids. V lost 8 bases and J lost 8; bases outside the gene matches: 11. The germline V gene encodes CDR1 DFQATT and CDR2 SNEGSKA (reference sequence). The CDR3 protein is CSSYRTGSDIQYF. Here the CDR3 DNA reads TGCAGTAGTTATCGGACAGGGTCGGACATTCAGTACTTC.

This chain links TRBV9 with TRBJ2-3; the D gene is possibly TRBD2 (6 bases). V lost 4 bases and J 9 bases, leaving 21 bases between the germline ends. Germline lookup yields CDR1 SGDLS and CDR2 YYNGEE. This CDR3 spans 15 amino acids. The CDR3 is CASSPLIPMGGTQYF. The CDR3 DNA reads as TGTGCCAGCAGCCCTCTGATACCCATGGGGGGAACGCAGTATTTT.

This clonotype was counted only a few times. The chain combines TRBV9 with TRBJ2-5; D is unresolved. Germline lookup yields CDR1 SGDLS and CDR2 YYNGEE. The V end lost 0 bases, the J end lost 5 bases, and 11 bases lay between the germline ends. CDR3 length equals 14 residues. CDR3 in amino acids: CASSVVGTSETQYF. CDR3 bases: TGTGCCAGCAGCGTAGTGGGAACGAGTGAGACCCAGTACTTC.